This T cell receptor beta chain was profiled in a study of T cell changes during pregnancy in multiple sclerosis (dated by TCRdb to between 2019 and 2020). About the investigation overall: In women with multiple sclerosis, the researchers looked at how the T cell repertoire shifted as pregnancy progressed.

V is clipped by 0 bases and J by 5 bases, and the sequence between their germline boundaries is 14 bases long. From the cysteine up to the phenylalanine, the CDR3 has a length of 15 residues. Only the CDR3 part of the read is kept: 45 bases, read in frame from the first base. CDR1 and CDR2, looked up from the germline V gene, are SGHRS and YFSETQ. This clone was seen only once. The clone's antigen remains unknown. Nothing much larger sits one base from this clone, and base qualities are not available. Preparation of the library involved the immunoSEQ multiplex PCR assay. TCRdb carries this immuneACCESS record with in-frame sequences only. Its versions omit some clonotypes, under half of them owing to an unresolved V gene in the studies checked, with the rest unexplained. For this sample there are about 48,000 clones; roughly 91% appear just once. 0.5% of the sample rests with the top ten.

This sequence originates from a female donor with multiple sclerosis, enrolled in a pregnancy study. This specimen was CD4+ T cells from peripheral blood mononuclear cells, taken in the third trimester of pregnancy. The chain is encoded by TRBV5-1 joined to TRBJ1-1; the D gene lacks a confident call. In nucleotides, the sequence is TGCGCCAGCAGCTTGGATGGCGGCTCCACGACTGAAGCTTTCTTT. This encodes CASSLDGGSTTEAFF.